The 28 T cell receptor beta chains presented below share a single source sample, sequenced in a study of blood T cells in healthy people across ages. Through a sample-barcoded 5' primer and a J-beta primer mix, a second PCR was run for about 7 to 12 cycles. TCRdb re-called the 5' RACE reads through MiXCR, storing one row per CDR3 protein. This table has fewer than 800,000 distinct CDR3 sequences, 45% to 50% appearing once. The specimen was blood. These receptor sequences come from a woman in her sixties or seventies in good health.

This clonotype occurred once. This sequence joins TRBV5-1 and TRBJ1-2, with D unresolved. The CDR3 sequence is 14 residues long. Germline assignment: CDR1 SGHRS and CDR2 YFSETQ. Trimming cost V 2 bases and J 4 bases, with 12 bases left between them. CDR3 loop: CASSFASPVYGYTF. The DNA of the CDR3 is TGCGCCAGCAGCTTCGCCAGCCCCGTCTATGGCTACACCTTC. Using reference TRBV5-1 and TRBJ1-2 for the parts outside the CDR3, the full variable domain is KAGVTQTPRYLIKTRGQQVTLSCSPISGHRSVSWYQQTPGQGLQFLFEYFSETQRNKGNFPGRFSGRQFSNSRSEMNVSTLELGDSALYLCASSFASPVYGYTFGSGTRLTVV.

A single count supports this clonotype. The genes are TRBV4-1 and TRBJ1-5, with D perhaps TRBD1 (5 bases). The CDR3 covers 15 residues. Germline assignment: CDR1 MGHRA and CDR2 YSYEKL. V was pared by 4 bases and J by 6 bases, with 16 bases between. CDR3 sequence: CASSPRQGLGQPQHF. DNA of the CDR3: TGCGCCAGCAGCCCACGCCAGGGCCTGGGTCAGCCCCAGCATTTT.

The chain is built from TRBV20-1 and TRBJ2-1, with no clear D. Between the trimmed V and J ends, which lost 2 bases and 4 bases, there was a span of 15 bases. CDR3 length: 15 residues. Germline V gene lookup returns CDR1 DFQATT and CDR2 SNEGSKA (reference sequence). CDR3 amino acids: CSARHTKIGYNEQFF. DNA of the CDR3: TGCAGTGCTAGACATACTAAGATTGGGTACAATGAGCAGTTCTTC.

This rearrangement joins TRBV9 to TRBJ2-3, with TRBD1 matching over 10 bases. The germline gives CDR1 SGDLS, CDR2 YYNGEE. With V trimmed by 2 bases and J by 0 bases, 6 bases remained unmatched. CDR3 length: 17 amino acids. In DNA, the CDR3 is TGTGCCAGCAGCGTTCCCGGGACAGGGGTGAGCACAGATACGCAGTATTTT. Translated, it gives CASSVPGTGVSTDTQYF.

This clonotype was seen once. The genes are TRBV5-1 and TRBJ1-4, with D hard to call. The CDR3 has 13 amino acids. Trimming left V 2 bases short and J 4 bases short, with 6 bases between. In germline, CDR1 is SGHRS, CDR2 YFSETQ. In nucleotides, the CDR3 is TGCGCCAGCAGCTTAAGCCTTAATGAAAAACTGTTTTTT. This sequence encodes CASSLSLNEKLFF.

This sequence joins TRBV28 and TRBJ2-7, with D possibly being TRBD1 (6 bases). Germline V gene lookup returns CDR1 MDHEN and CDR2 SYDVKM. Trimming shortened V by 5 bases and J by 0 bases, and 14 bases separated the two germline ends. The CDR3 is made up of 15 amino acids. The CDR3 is CASSTPDRYSYEQYF. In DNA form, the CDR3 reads TGTGCCAGCAGTACCCCCGACAGGTACTCCTACGAGCAGTACTTC.

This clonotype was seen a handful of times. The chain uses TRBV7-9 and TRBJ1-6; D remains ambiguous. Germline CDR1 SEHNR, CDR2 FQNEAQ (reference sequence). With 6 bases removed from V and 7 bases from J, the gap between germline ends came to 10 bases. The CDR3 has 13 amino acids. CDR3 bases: TGTGCCAGCAGGGACGGTACAAATTCACCCCTCCACTTT. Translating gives CASRDGTNSPLHF.

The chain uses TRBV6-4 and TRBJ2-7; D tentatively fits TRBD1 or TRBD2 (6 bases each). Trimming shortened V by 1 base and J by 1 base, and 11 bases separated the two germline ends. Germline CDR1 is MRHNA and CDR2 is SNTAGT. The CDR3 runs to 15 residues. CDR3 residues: CASSDWRDISYEQYF. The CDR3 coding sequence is TGTGCCAGCAGTGACTGGAGGGACATATCCTACGAGCAGTACTTC.

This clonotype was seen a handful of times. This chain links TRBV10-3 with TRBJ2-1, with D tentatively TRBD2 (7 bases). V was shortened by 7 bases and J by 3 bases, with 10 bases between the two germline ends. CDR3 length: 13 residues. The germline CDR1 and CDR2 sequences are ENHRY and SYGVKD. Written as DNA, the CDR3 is TGTGCCATCACGGGGGGCGACTACAATGAGCAGTTCTTC. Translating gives CAITGGDYNEQFF.

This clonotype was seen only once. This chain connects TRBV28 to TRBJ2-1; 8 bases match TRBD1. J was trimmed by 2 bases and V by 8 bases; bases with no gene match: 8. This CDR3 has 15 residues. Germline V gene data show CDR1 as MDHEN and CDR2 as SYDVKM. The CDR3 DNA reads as TGTGCCAGCTTACCAGGGGGCCGGACCTACAATGAGCAGTTCTTC. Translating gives CASLPGGRTYNEQFF.

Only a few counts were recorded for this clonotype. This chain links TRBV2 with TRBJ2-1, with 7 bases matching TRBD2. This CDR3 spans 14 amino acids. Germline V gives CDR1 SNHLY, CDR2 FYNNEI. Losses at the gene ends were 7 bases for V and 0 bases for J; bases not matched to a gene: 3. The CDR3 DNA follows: TGTGCCAGCACCGGCGGGAGCTCCTACAATGAGCAGTTCTTC. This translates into CASTGGSSYNEQFF.

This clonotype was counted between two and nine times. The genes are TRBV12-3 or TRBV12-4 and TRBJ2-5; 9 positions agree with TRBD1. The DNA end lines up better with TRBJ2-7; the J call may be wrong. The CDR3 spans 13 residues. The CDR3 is CASRPTGGNEQYF. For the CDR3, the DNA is TGTGCCAGCAGACCCACAGGGGGCAACGAGCAGTACTTC.

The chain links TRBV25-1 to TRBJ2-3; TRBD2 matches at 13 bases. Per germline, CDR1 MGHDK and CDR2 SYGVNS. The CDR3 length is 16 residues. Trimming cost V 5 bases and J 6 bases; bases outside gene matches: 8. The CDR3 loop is CASSPRTSGRKDTQYF. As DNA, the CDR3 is TGTGCCAGCAGTCCTCGGACTAGCGGGAGAAAGGATACGCAGTATTTT. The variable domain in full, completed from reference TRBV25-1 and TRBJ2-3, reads EADIYQTPRYLVIGTGKKITLECSQTMGHDKMYWYQQDPGMELHLIHYSYGVNSTEKGDLSSESTVSRIRTEHFPLTLESARPSHTSQYLCASSPRTSGRKDTQYFGPGTRLTVL.

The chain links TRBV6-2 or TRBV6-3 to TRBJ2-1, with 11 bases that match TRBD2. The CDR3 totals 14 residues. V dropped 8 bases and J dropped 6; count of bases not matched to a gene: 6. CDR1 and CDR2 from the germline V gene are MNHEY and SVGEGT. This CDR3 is CASGVAGGGNEQFF. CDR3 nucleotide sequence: TGTGCCAGCGGAGTAGCGGGAGGGGGCAATGAGCAGTTCTTC.

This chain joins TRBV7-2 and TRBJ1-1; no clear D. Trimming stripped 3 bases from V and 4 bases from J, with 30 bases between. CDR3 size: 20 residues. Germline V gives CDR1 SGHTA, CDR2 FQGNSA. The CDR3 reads CASSFLVSGQRNIRGTEAFF. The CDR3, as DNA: TGTGCCAGCAGCTTTTTAGTTTCTGGCCAGCGAAATATACGGGGCACTGAAGCTTTCTTT.

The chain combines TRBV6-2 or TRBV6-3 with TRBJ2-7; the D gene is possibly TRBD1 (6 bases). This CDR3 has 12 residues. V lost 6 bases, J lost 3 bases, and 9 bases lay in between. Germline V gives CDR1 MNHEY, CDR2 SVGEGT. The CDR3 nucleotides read TGTGCCAGCAGCACAGGGAACTACGAGCAGTACTTC. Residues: CASSTGNYEQYF.

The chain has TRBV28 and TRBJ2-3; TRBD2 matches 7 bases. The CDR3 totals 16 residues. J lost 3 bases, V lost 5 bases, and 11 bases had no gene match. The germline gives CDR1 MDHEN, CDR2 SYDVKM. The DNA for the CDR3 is TGTGCCAGCAGTCCGCTGTGGGGGGAGGGGACAGATACGCAGTATTTT. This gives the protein CASSPLWGEGTDTQYF.

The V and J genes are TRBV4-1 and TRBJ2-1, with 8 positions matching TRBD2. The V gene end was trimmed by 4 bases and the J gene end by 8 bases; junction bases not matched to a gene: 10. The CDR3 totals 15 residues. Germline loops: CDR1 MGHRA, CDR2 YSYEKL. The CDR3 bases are TGCGCCAGCAGCCCCATCCCGGGGGGGGCTCATGAGCAGTTCTTC. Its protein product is CASSPIPGGAHEQFF.

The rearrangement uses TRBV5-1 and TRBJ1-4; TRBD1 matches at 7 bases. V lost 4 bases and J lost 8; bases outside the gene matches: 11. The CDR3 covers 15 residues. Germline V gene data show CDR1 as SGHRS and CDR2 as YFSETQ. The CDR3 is CASSDPQGTGEKLFF. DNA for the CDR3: TGCGCCAGCAGCGATCCACAGGGGACGGGAGAAAAACTGTTTTTT.

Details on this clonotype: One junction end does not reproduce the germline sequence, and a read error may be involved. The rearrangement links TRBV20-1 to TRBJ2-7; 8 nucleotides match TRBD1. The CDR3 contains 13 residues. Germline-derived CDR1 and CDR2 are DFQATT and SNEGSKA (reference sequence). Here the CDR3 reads CSASDRVTYGQYF. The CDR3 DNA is TGCAGTGCTTCGGACAGGGTGACGTACGGGCAGTACTTC.

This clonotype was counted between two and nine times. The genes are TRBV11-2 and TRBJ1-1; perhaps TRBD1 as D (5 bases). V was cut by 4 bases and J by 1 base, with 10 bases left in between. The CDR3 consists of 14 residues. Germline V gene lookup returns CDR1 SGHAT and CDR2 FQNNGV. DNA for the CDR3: TGTGCCAGCAGCTCCAACCAGGGGAACACTGAAGCTTTCTTT. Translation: CASSSNQGNTEAFF.

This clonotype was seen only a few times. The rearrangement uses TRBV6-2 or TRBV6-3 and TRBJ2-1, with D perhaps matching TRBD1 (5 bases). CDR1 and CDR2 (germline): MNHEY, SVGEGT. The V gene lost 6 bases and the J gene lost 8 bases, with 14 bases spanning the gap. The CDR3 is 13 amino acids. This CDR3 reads CASSIDSSYEQFF. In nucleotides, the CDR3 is TGTGCCAGCAGCATCGACAGTTCCTATGAGCAGTTCTTC.

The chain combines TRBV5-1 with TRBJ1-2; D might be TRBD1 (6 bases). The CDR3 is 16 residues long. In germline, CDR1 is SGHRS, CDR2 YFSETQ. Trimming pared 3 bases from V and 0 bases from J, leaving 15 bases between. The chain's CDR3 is CASSWGTTGSNYGYTF. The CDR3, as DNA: TGCGCCAGCAGCTGGGGGACGACAGGTTCTAACTATGGCTACACCTTC.

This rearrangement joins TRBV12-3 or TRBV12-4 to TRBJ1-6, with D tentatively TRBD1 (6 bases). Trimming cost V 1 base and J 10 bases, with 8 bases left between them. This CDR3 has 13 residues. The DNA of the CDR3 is TGTGCCAGCAGTTTAGGGGGACAATCACCCCTCCACTTT. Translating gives CASSLGGQSPLHF.

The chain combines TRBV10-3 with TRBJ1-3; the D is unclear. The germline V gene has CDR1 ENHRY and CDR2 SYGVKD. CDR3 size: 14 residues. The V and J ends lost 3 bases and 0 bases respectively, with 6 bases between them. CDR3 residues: CAISDVNSGNTIYF. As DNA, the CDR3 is TGTGCCATCAGTGATGTAAACTCTGGAAACACCATATATTTT.

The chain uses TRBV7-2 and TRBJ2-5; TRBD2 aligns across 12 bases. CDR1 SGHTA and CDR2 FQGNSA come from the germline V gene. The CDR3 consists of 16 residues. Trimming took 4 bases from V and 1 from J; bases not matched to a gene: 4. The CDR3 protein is CASSSWTSGVQETQYF. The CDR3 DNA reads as TGTGCCAGCAGCTCCTGGACTAGCGGGGTCCAAGAGACCCAGTACTTC.

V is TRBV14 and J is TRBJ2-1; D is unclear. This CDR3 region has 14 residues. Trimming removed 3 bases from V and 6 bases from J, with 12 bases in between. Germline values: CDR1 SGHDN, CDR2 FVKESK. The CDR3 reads CASSQDAGFNEQFF. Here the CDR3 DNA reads TGTGCCAGCAGCCAGGATGCCGGATTCAATGAGCAGTTCTTC.

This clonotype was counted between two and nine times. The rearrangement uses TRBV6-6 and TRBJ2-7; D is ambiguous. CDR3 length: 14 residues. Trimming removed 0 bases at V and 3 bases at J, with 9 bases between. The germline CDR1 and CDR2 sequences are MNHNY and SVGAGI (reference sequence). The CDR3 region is CASSYSSSFYEQYF. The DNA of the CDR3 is TGTGCCAGCAGTTACTCGTCTAGTTTCTACGAGCAGTACTTC.